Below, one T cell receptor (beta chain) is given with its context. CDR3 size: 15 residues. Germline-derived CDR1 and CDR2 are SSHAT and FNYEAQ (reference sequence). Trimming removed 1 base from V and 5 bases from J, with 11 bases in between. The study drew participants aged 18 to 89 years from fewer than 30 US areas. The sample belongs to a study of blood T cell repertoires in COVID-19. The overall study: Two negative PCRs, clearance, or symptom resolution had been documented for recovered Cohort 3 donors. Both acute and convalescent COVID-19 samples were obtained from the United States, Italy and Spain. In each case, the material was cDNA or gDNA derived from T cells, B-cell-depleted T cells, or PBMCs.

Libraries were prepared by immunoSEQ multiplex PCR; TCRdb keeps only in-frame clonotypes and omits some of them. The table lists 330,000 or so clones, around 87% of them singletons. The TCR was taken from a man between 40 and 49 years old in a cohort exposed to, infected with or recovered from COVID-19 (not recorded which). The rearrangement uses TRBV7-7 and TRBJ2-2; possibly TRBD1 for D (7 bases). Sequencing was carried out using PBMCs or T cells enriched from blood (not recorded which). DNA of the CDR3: TGTGCCAGCAGCTTAGGCGGGACAGCGACCGGGGAGCTGTTTTTT. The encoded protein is CASSLGGTATGELFF.